The subject of this entry is one T cell receptor (beta chain). Germline assignment: CDR1 SQVTM and CDR2 ANQGSEA. V was clipped by 4 bases and J by 3 bases; unmatched bases: 16. There are 17 residues in the CDR3. Each CDR3 protein gets one entry after TCRdb re-called the reads with MiXCR. The data hold 75,000 to 100,000 distinct CDR3 sequences, with 31% observed a single time. The sample is drawn from a study of type 1 regulatory T cells. Study context: T-allo10 is an in vitro-generated, Tr1-enriched CD4 T cell product specific for alloantigen.

The V and J genes are TRBV29-1 and TRBJ2-7, with TRBD2 matching over 9 bases. Sample: CD4+ T cells, either the whole sample or a sorted fraction (not recorded which). This clonotype was sampled from a human donor in good health. The DNA of the CDR3 is TGCAGCGTTGTGAGCCCGACCCAAAGCGGGAGGATCTACGAGCAGTACTTC. Its protein is CSVVSPTQSGRIYEQYF.